This T cell receptor beta chain was documented in a study of vaccination and CD4 T cells after COVID-19. Remarks on this clonotype: The antigen is unknown.

Sequence data for DNA of cultured CD4+ T cells were generated by the Oncomine TCR Beta short-read assay. MiXCR was run by TCRdb on the PCR reads, yielding one entry per CDR3 protein. The sample lists over 7,000 distinct CDR3 sequences, roughly 49% occurring once. CDR1 KGHSH and CDR2 LQKENI come from the germline V gene. The CDR3 runs 18 residues. V lost 3 bases and J lost 10; bases outside the gene matches: 15. As to treatment: approximately nine-day PBMC culture with coronavirus spike peptide pools or control peptides (ViraFEST assay). According to the study, CD4+ T cells from the unexposed donor were gathered ahead of the COVID-19 pandemic (2011-2018). Peptide pool stimulation in ViraFEST expanded antigen-specific T cells, whose TCRs were then sequenced. Probes of unexposed-donor CD4+ T cells used SARS-CoV-2 S/N and four cold-coronavirus spikes (cells permitting).

The sample was CD4+ T cells from blood, cultured in vitro. This receptor was obtained from a human donor in good health. V usage is TRBV18 and J usage is TRBJ1-6; 10 nucleotides agree with TRBD1. Here the CDR3 DNA reads TGTGCCAGCTCACCTACGGGACAGGGGACGGTGGGTAGCTCACCCCTCCACTTT. It is translated as CASSPTGQGTVGSSPLHF.